A single sample is the source of the 10 T cell receptor beta chains below, sequenced in a study of blood T cell repertoires in COVID-19. Sequencing used immunoSEQ multiplex PCR; TCRdb keeps in-frame clones, though not all of them. The sample lists over 100,000 clones, approximately 89% occurring once. Sequenced: peripheral blood. The receptors shown here come from a woman aged 65 to 85 with COVID-19, enrolled during active disease.

V usage is TRBV3-1 (or the pseudogene TRBV3-2) and J usage is TRBJ1-2; D gene uncertain. The length of the CDR3 is 14 residues. CDR1 is LGHDT, CDR2 YNNKEL, per germline (reference sequence). V lost 2 bases and J 5 bases, leaving 12 bases between the germline ends. CDR3 DNA sequence: TGTGCCAGCAGCCAACTGACATTGACGTATGGCTACACCTTC. It specifies CASSQLTLTYGYTF.

This chain joins TRBV7-9 and TRBJ1-2, with a possible D match to TRBD1 (5 bases). Germline V gives CDR1 SEHNR, CDR2 FQNEAQ (reference sequence). V was cut by 4 bases and J by 1 base, with 13 bases left in between. The CDR3 sequence is 15 residues long. CDR3 sequence (DNA): TGTGCCAGCAGCTCCGCCGTGGGGGGTAACTATGGCTACACCTTC. It encodes CASSSAVGGNYGYTF.

The genes are TRBV3-1 (or the pseudogene TRBV3-2) and TRBJ2-7; D gene ambiguous. V shed 4 bases and J shed 4 bases, with 5 bases lying between them. This CDR3 region has 11 residues. Per the germline V gene, CDR1 is LGHDT and CDR2 is YNNKEL (reference sequence). The CDR3 nucleotides read TGTGCCAGCAGCCGGGCATACGAGCAGTACTTC. Protein sequence: CASSRAYEQYF.

This clone is a singleton in its sample. The chain has TRBV10-3 and TRBJ2-5; 8 bases line up with TRBD2. The CDR3 length is 13 residues. The germline V gene encodes CDR1 ENHRY and CDR2 SYGVKD. After removal of 10 bases from V and 3 bases from J, the junction contained 7 bases not matched to a gene. The CDR3 DNA follows: TGTGCCACCCATACTAGCGGAGAAGAGACCCAGTACTTC. Residues: CATHTSGEETQYF.

The rearrangement joins TRBV9 to TRBJ1-1, with D unresolved. The V end was cut by 2 bases, the J end by 1 base, with 12 bases between. The CDR3 length is 15 residues. The germline V gene encodes CDR1 SGDLS and CDR2 YYNGEE. The DNA for the CDR3 is TGTGCCAGCAGCGTGGGCCCTGCGCAGAACACTGAAGCTTTCTTT. Its protein product is CASSVGPAQNTEAFF.

The chain has TRBV28 and TRBJ1-5; 10 bases are shared with TRBD1. The V gene's germline CDR1 is MDHEN and CDR2 SYDVKM. The CDR3 extends over 15 amino acids. V was clipped by 4 bases and J by 6 bases; unmatched bases: 6. For the CDR3, the DNA is TGTGCCAGCAGTTCCCCGGGACAGGGGATTCAGCCCCAGCATTTT. Encoded protein: CASSSPGQGIQPQHF.

V usage is TRBV28 and J usage is TRBJ1-5; no definite D call. The V end was cut by 5 bases, the J end by 0 bases, with 5 bases between. Per the germline V gene, CDR1 is MDHEN and CDR2 is SYDVKM. The CDR3 extends over 13 amino acids. In nucleotides, the CDR3 is TGTGCCAGCAGTACTCATAGCAATCAGCCCCAGCATTTT. As protein: CASSTHSNQPQHF.

The chain combines TRBV5-4 with TRBJ2-6; 8 nucleotides match TRBD1. V was pared by 3 bases and J by 0 bases, with 8 bases of the junction left unmatched. CDR1 and CDR2 from the germline V gene are SGHNT and YYREEE (reference sequence). The CDR3 covers 18 residues. The CDR3 DNA reads TGTGCCAGCAGCTCCCGGACAGGGTCCAGCTCTGGGGCCAACGTCCTGACTTTC. Translation gives CASSSRTGSSSGANVLTF.

The chain carries TRBV7-2 and TRBJ1-6, with no clear D. Germline V gives CDR1 SGHTA, CDR2 FQGNSA. Trimming pared 3 bases from V and 7 bases from J, leaving 10 bases between. This CDR3 has 14 residues. CDR3 amino acids: CASSFLTGNSPLHF. The CDR3 nucleotides are TGTGCCAGCAGCTTCCTAACGGGGAATTCACCCCTCCACTTT.

J is TRBJ1-1 and V is TRBV6-5; no clear D gene. This CDR3 spans 15 amino acids. V was shortened by 10 bases and J by 1 base, with 19 bases between the two germline ends. The V gene's germline CDR1 is MNHEY and CDR2 SVGAGI. The CDR3 here is CATNPAGIENTEAFF. In nucleotides, the CDR3 is TGTGCCACCAATCCCGCCGGGATCGAGAACACTGAAGCTTTCTTT.